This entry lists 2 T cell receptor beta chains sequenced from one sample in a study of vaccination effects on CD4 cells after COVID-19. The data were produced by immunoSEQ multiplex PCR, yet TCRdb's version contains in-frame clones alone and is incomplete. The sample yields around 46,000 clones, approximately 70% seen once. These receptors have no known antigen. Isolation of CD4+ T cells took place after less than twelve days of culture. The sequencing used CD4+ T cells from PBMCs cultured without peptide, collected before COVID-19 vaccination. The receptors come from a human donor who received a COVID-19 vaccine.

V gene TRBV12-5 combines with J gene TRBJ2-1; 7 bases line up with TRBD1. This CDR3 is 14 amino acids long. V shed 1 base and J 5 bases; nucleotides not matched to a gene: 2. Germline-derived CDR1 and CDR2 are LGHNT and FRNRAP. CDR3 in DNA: TGTGCTAGTGGTTTGGGACAGGGACACAATGAGCAGTTCTTC. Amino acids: CASGLGQGHNEQFF.

Here the CDR3 DNA reads TGTGCCACCAGTGATTCCCAGGGAGGCTACACCTTC. Protein sequence: CATSDSQGGYTF. This chain connects TRBV24-1 to TRBJ1-2, with D maybe TRBD1 (5 bases). Germline V gives CDR1 KGHDR, CDR2 SFDVKD. Trimming shortened V by 2 bases and J by 8 bases, and 8 bases separated the two germline ends. The CDR3 runs to 12 residues.